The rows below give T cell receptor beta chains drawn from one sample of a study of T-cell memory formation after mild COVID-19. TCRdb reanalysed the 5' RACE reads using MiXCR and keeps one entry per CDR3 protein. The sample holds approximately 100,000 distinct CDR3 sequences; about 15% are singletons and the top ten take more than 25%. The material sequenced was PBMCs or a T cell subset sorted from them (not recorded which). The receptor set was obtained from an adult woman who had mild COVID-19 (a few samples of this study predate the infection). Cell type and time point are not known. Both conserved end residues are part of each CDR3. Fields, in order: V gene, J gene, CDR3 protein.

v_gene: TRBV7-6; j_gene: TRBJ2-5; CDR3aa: CASSLVIRKETQYF
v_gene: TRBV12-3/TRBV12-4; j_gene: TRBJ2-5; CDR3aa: CASSRDITRETQYF
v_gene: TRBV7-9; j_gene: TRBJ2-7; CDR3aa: CASGYTPYEQYF
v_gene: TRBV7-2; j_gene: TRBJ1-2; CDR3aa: CASSLQPTSTNYGYTF
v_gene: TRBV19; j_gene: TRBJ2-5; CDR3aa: CASKQGAQETQYF
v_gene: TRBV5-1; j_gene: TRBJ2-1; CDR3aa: CASSRGEGGGIDNEQFF
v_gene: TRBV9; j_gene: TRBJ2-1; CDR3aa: CASSPGTPGNEQFF
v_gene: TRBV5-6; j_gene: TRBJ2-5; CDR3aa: CASTVAGVGETQYF
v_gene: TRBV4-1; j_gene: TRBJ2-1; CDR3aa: CASSSRGSNEQFF
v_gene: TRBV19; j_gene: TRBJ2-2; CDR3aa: CASTTKLVFPGELFF
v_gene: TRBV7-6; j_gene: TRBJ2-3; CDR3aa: CASRDSYTDTQYF
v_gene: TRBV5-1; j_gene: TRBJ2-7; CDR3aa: CASSLNAGDALAGPSSYEQYF
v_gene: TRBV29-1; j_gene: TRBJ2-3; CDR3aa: CSVEGSNLGADTQYF
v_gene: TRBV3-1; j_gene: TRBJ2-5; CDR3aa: CASSPLGLAGQETQYF
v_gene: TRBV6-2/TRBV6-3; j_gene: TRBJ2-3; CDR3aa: CASSYSTERDITDTQYF
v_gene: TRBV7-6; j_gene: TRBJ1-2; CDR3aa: CASSFGPQAGNGYTF
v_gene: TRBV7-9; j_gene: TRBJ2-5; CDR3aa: CASSSEGRTKETQYF
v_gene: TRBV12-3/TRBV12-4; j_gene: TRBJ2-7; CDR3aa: CASGGQGASSEQYF
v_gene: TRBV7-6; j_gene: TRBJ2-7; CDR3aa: CASSLGLGQSYEQYF
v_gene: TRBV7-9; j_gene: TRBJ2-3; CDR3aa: CASSSGLADTDTQYF
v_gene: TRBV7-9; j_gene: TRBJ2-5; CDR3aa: CASSPKYGAETQYF
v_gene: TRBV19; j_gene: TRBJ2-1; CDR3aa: CASRILAGGSNEQFF
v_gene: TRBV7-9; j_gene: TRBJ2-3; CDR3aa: CASSLGQTSTDTQYF
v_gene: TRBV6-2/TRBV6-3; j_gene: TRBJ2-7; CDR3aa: CASSYEEGAYEQYF